A single sample is the source of the 20 T cell receptor beta chains below, sequenced in a study of blood T cell repertoires in COVID-19. Repertoires were generated with immunoSEQ multiplex PCR, while TCRdb's copy carries only in-frame clones and drops some. The sample consists of just over 300,000 clones, 90% of them appearing once. Sequenced material: PBMCs or T cells enriched from blood (not recorded which). These receptors were taken from a woman aged 18-29 years with acute COVID-19.

The chain recombines TRBV24-1 with TRBJ1-2; possibly TRBD1 for D (5 bases). Trimming cost V 7 bases and J 4 bases, with 15 bases left between them. The germline CDR1 and CDR2 sequences are KGHDR and SFDVKD. CDR3 size: 14 residues. CDR3 sequence: CATSPSGLAYGYTF. The CDR3 region has the DNA TGTGCCACCAGCCCCTCGGGACTGGCCTATGGCTACACCTTC.

This clone came up once. The chain combines TRBV29-1 with TRBJ1-1; D uncertain. The ends were cut back, 0 bases at V and 0 bases at J, with 5 bases in the middle. Per the germline V gene, CDR1 is SQVTM and CDR2 is ANQGSEA. The CDR3 length is 13 residues. The CDR3, as DNA: TGCAGCGTTGAAGAGTCCATGAACACTGAAGCTTTCTTT. Protein sequence: CSVEESMNTEAFF.

V and J are TRBV19 and TRBJ1-3; D is uncertain. The germline V gene encodes CDR1 LNHDA and CDR2 SQIVND (reference sequence). V was trimmed by 5 bases and J by 2 bases, leaving 4 bases between them. This CDR3 is built from 12 residues. The CDR3 loop is CASSFAGNTIYF. The CDR3 bases are TGTGCCAGTAGTTTCGCTGGAAACACCATATATTTT.

The rearrangement joins TRBV24-1 to TRBJ2-1, with TRBD1 matching over 9 bases. V dropped 3 bases and J dropped 8; count of bases not matched to a gene: 10. Germline V gene lookup returns CDR1 KGHDR and CDR2 SFDVKD. This CDR3 has 16 residues. CDR3 sequence (DNA): TGTGCCACCAGTGATGTTTCCGGGACAGGGATCCATGAGCAGTTCTTC. It translates to CATSDVSGTGIHEQFF.

The rearrangement links TRBV11-2 to TRBJ1-4; TRBD1 might be the D (6 bases). The germline CDR1 and CDR2 sequences are SGHAT and FQNNGV. V lost 1 base and J 6 bases, leaving 18 bases between the germline ends. The length of the CDR3 is 17 residues. CDR3 sequence: CASSLVDPRGSYEKLFF. The CDR3 DNA reads as TGTGCCAGCAGCTTAGTAGACCCCAGGGGAAGTTATGAAAAACTGTTTTTT.

The chain carries TRBV5-1 and TRBJ2-7; 9 bases are a match to TRBD1. The CDR3 length is 15 residues. The J segment lost 3 bases and the V segment lost 7 bases, leaving 11 bases of the junction unmatched. Germline loops: CDR1 SGHRS, CDR2 YFSETQ. This CDR3 reads CASSPWGTGFYEQYF. The CDR3, as DNA: TGCGCCAGCTCGCCCTGGGGGACAGGGTTCTACGAGCAGTACTTC.

The chain couples TRBV18 to TRBJ2-7; D is unresolved. Trimming removed 3 bases at V and 0 bases at J, with 12 bases between. Germline V gives CDR1 KGHSH, CDR2 LQKENI. The CDR3 is 15 residues long. Written as DNA, the CDR3 is TGTGCCAGCTCACCCACGCGAGTTTCCTCCTACGAGCAGTACTTC. Its protein product is CASSPTRVSSYEQYF. Together with reference TRBV18 and TRBJ2-7, the CDR3 gives the full variable domain: NAGVMQNPRHLVRRRGQEARLRCSPMKGHSHVYWYRQLPEEGLKFMVYLQKENIIDESGMPKERFSAEFPKEGPSILRIQQVVRGDSAAYFCASSPTRVSSYEQYFGPGTRLTVT.

This chain uses TRBV30 with TRBJ1-5; unclear D gene. The V end was cut by 2 bases, the J end by 2 bases, with 19 bases between. There are 17 residues in the CDR3. Germline CDR1 is GTSNPN and CDR2 is SVGIG (reference sequence). CDR3 loop: CAWSPRSKRSRNQPQHF. The CDR3 DNA reads as TGTGCCTGGAGTCCTAGGTCCAAGAGATCCCGCAATCAGCCCCAGCATTTT.

V usage is TRBV15 and J usage is TRBJ1-2, with 8 bases identical to TRBD1. This CDR3 contains 15 residues. Trimming at V came to 1 base and at J to 6 bases, leaving 7 bases not matched to a gene. Per germline, CDR1 LNHNV and CDR2 YYDKDF (reference sequence). Here the CDR3 reads CATSRVPRGRDGYTF. CDR3 DNA sequence: TGTGCCACCAGCAGAGTTCCCAGGGGGCGTGATGGCTACACCTTC.

This chain connects TRBV28 to TRBJ1-2, with TRBD1 matching 8 bases. This CDR3 is built from 16 residues. J was trimmed by 1 base and V by 4 bases; bases with no gene match: 8. From germline, CDR1 is MDHEN and CDR2 SYDVKM. CDR3 protein: CASSYPGQGFNYGYTF. The CDR3 nucleotides are TGTGCCAGCAGTTACCCAGGACAGGGATTTAACTATGGCTACACCTTC.

This chain connects TRBV28 to TRBJ1-1; D uncertain. CDR1 and CDR2 (germline): MDHEN, SYDVKM. The V end lost 7 bases, the J end lost 8 bases, and 11 bases lay between the germline ends. The CDR3 is 11 residues long. CDR3 sequence (DNA): TGTGCCAGCACCCGATGGAGGGAAGCTTTCTTT. Protein sequence: CASTRWREAFF.

The CDR3 sequence is CASSRTGAQPQHF. CDR3 DNA sequence: TGTGCCAGCAGTCGGACAGGGGCTCAGCCCCAGCATTTT. This rearrangement joins TRBV12-3 or TRBV12-4 to TRBJ1-5, with 9 bases lining up with TRBD1. The length of the CDR3 is 13 residues. The J segment lost 6 bases and the V segment lost 5 bases, leaving 2 bases of the junction unmatched.

The V gene is TRBV5-4, the J gene TRBJ2-7; TRBD2 matches 12 bases. Per germline, CDR1 SGHNT and CDR2 YYREEE (reference sequence). The trim removed 4 bases at V and 6 bases at J, leaving 17 bases unmatched. The length of the CDR3 is 18 residues. The CDR3 DNA is TGTGCCAGCAGCCCCCGACTAGCGGGAGTGTTGGGGCAGGGCGAGCAGTACTTC. The encoded protein is CASSPRLAGVLGQGEQYF.

The chain has TRBV5-1 and TRBJ2-3; the match to TRBD2 covers 8 bases. Germline CDR1 SGHRS, CDR2 YFSETQ. V gave up 0 bases and J gave up 2 bases; unmatched junction bases: 5. CDR3 length: 16 amino acids. CDR3 sequence: CASSLVGSGTTDTQYF. The CDR3 region has the DNA TGCGCCAGCAGCTTGGTAGGTAGCGGGACCACAGATACGCAGTATTTT.

V and J are TRBV28 and TRBJ2-5, with 9 bases aligning to TRBD2. The CDR3 sequence is 17 residues long. Germline CDR1 and CDR2: MDHEN and SYDVKM. J gave up 1 base and V 4 bases, and 10 bases lay outside the gene matches. CDR3 sequence (DNA): TGTGCCAGCAGTTACGCCGGGACTAGCTATTCCCAAGAGACCCAGTACTTC. Translated: CASSYAGTSYSQETQYF.

The chain combines TRBV27 with TRBJ2-7; 10 bases map to TRBD1. Unmatched junction bases numbered 7, after V lost 5 bases and J lost 3 bases. The V gene's germline CDR1 is MNHEY and CDR2 SMNVEV (reference sequence). The CDR3 totals 15 residues. The CDR3 sequence is CASSTDRDRGYEQYF. CDR3 DNA sequence: TGTGCCAGCAGTACAGATCGGGACAGGGGCTACGAGCAGTACTTC.

This clone was found once. V and J are TRBV11-2 and TRBJ2-3, with D possibly TRBD2 on 7 matching bases. CDR1 is SGHAT, CDR2 FQNNGV, per germline. V was pared by 4 bases and J by 2 bases, with 22 bases between. The CDR3 spans 18 residues. CDR3 coding DNA: TGTGCCAGCAGCTCCCCAGGGGCGGCTAGCGGATACACAGATACGCAGTATTTT. This translates into CASSSPGAASGYTDTQYF. Full variable domain (remainder filled in from reference TRBV11-2 and TRBJ2-3): EAGVAQSPRYKIIEKRQSVAFWCNPISGHATLYWYQQILGQGPKLLIQFQNNGVVDDSQLPKDRFSAERLKGVDSTLKIQPAKLEDSAVYLCASSSPGAASGYTDTQYFGPGTRLTVL.

The J gene is TRBJ1-1, the V gene TRBV28; no clear D gene. The CDR3 has 12 residues. Germline values: CDR1 MDHEN, CDR2 SYDVKM. Deletions cut 2 bases from V and 7 bases from J, with 8 bases between. The CDR3 bases are TGTGCCAGCAGTTTACCGAGTCTTGAAGCTTTCTTT. It yields the protein CASSLPSLEAFF.

J is TRBJ1-1 and V is TRBV11-3, with 8 nucleotides matching TRBD1. The V gene end was trimmed by 4 bases and the J gene end by 7 bases; junction bases not matched to a gene: 11. This CDR3 spans 15 amino acids. The germline V gene has CDR1 SGHNT and CDR2 YENEEA. The CDR3 sequence is CASSSDRGREIEAFF. In nucleotides, the CDR3 is TGTGCCAGCAGCTCTGACAGGGGCCGAGAGATTGAAGCTTTCTTT.

The chain links TRBV7-2 to TRBJ2-4; D perhaps matches TRBD1 (5 bases). Trimming left V 5 bases short and J 2 bases short, with 13 bases between. CDR1 and CDR2 (germline): SGHTA, FQGNSA. CDR3 length equals 15 residues. The CDR3 here is CASSPQQATKNIQYF. Written as DNA, the CDR3 is TGTGCCAGCAGCCCTCAACAGGCGACCAAAAACATTCAGTACTTC.